This T cell receptor beta chain was sequenced in a study of PD-1 blockade in classical Hodgkin lymphoma. Notes on the study in general: Reported baseline diversity: healthy donors highest, relapsed/refractory patients lowest. The drivers behind the repertoire differences, possibly disease activity or prior therapy, remain undefined.

Time point in this sample: newly diagnosed, previously untreated cHL patient sample. A comparison was provided by newly diagnosed, untreated classical Hodgkin lymphoma PBMCs. Profiling relied on immunoSEQ multiplex PCR, and the TCRdb table lists in-frame clones only, not all of them. The data show tens of thousands of clones, approximately 90% seen once. Of note for this clone: The antigen remains undetermined.

Trimming removed 3 bases at V and 5 bases at J, with 7 bases between. The CDR3 runs 12 residues. The germline V gene encodes CDR1 MNHNS and CDR2 SASEGT. The sample was peripheral blood mononuclear cells (PBMCs). The chain joins TRBV6-1 to TRBJ1-1, with D uncertain. The source of this sequence is a human donor with classical Hodgkin lymphoma. CDR3 residues: CASSDSQTEAFF. The CDR3 nucleotides read TGTGCCAGCAGTGACTCACAGACTGAAGCTTTCTTT.